Shown below are 23 T cell receptor beta chains from a single sample sequenced in a study of human thymus T cells. The method was immunoSEQ multiplex PCR; TCRdb's version includes in-frame clones alone and lacks a portion of them. This table holds 120,000 or so clones, more than 90% found once. Resections obtained during corrective heart surgery supplied the thymus tissue. The source material was thymus tissue. These receptors came from a boy less than two years old with a congenital heart defect but otherwise immunologically healthy.

This clone was picked up one time. This chain joins TRBV5-1 and TRBJ2-3; D is possibly TRBD1 (6 bases). This CDR3 comprises 16 residues. The V and J ends lost 5 bases and 4 bases respectively, with 20 bases between them. Germline CDR1 is SGHRS and CDR2 is YFSETQ. Here the CDR3 reads CASRRGYRDRADTQYF. The CDR3 region has the DNA TGCGCCAGCAGAAGGGGCTACAGGGATCGCGCAGATACGCAGTATTTT.

The chain combines TRBV7-2 with TRBJ2-1, with unresolved D. This CDR3 is 15 amino acids long. V lost 4 bases to trimming and J lost 9 bases, with 19 bases between them. The germline gives CDR1 SGHTA, CDR2 FQGNSA. CDR3 sequence reads: CASSSRTAPRGEQFF. In DNA, the CDR3 is TGTGCCAGCAGCTCGAGGACGGCCCCCCGCGGTGAGCAGTTCTTC.

The rearrangement uses TRBV28 and TRBJ1-5, with 10 bases aligning to TRBD1. CDR3 size: 17 residues. Germline trimming cut 6 bases from V and 2 bases from J; bases unmatched to any gene: 10. CDR1 and CDR2 from the germline V gene are MDHEN and SYDVKM. The CDR3: CASSGTGVKVGNQPQHF. The CDR3 coding sequence is TGTGCCAGCAGCGGGACAGGGGTCAAGGTGGGCAATCAGCCCCAGCATTTT.

The genes are TRBV27 and TRBJ2-1; 7 bases fit TRBD2. Germline values: CDR1 MNHEY, CDR2 SMNVEV (reference sequence). V was pared by 5 bases and J by 1 base, with 11 bases of the junction left unmatched. This CDR3 is 17 amino acids long. CDR3 in DNA: TGTGCCAGCAGTCTCTTTTGGGGGGGGTTGTCCTACAATGAGCAGTTCTTC. This sequence encodes CASSLFWGGLSYNEQFF.

The chain couples TRBV11-2 to TRBJ2-7; unclear D gene. The CDR3 contains 13 residues. CDR1 is SGHAT and CDR2 is FQNNGV in the germline V gene. V lost 2 bases and J 5 bases, leaving 10 bases between the germline ends. CDR3 in amino acids: CASSLRGSDEQYF. As DNA, the CDR3 is TGTGCCAGCAGCTTACGAGGATCGGACGAGCAGTACTTC.

This clone was recorded once. The chain uses TRBV2 and TRBJ2-2; possibly TRBD2 for D (5 bases). Germline CDR1 and CDR2: SNHLY and FYNNEI. V was clipped by 7 bases and J by 0 bases, with 9 bases between them. The CDR3 is 14 residues long. This chain's CDR3 is CASNSGANTGELFF. The CDR3 coding sequence is TGTGCCAGCAACAGCGGAGCGAACACCGGGGAGCTGTTTTTT.

V and J are TRBV5-6 and TRBJ1-2, with no clear D. Trimming shortened V by 4 bases and J by 8 bases, and 15 bases separated the two germline ends. CDR3 length: 13 residues. CDR1 is SGHDT, CDR2 YYEEEE, per germline. In DNA, the CDR3 is TGTGCCAGCAGCGCCGCGGCGGTCTGGGGCTACACCTTC. It codes for CASSAAAVWGYTF.

This chain joins TRBV5-1 and TRBJ1-1, with D tentatively TRBD1 (5 bases). Trimming took off 0 bases at V and 4 bases at J, with 10 bases between the two ends. The CDR3 runs to 14 residues. Germline CDR1 and CDR2: SGHRS and YFSETQ. CDR3 loop: CASSLVRQGTEAFF. The CDR3 DNA sequence: TGCGCCAGCAGCTTGGTCCGCCAGGGCACTGAAGCTTTCTTT.

The rearrangement uses TRBV5-1 and TRBJ1-2; the D is unclear. Trimming took 0 bases from V and 2 from J, leaving 11 bases between them. Looked up from germline, CDR1 is SGHRS and CDR2 is YFSETQ. This CDR3 region has 15 residues. CDR3 sequence (DNA): TGCGCCAGCAGCTTGGCGGCAGACAAAAACTATGGCTACACCTTC. Protein sequence: CASSLAADKNYGYTF. Combining the CDR3 with reference TRBV5-1 and TRBJ1-2 gives the whole variable domain KAGVTQTPRYLIKTRGQQVTLSCSPISGHRSVSWYQQTPGQGLQFLFEYFSETQRNKGNFPGRFSGRQFSNSRSEMNVSTLELGDSALYLCASSLAADKNYGYTFGSGTRLTVV.

V gene TRBV4-2 combines with J gene TRBJ2-1; 7 bases map to TRBD2. CDR1 is LGHNA, CDR2 YNFKEQ, per germline. The V and J ends lost 4 bases and 2 bases, in that order; junction bases with no gene match: 5. The CDR3 extends over 15 amino acids. The CDR3, as DNA: TGTGCCAGCAGCCGCGGCGGGGGACCCTACAATGAGCAGTTCTTC. Its protein is CASSRGGGPYNEQFF.

The count of this clone is one. The CDR3 DNA reads TGTGCCAGCAGTGACGGTCCCGGCATCGATCAGCCCCAGCATTTT. Translated, it gives CASSDGPGIDQPQHF. The chain has TRBV5-4 and TRBJ1-5; D not resolved. The CDR3 extends over 15 amino acids. V shed 5 bases and J shed 5 bases, with 17 bases lying between them. Germline V gene data show CDR1 as SGHNT and CDR2 as YYREEE (reference sequence).

This chain uses TRBV30 with TRBJ1-2; tentatively, D is TRBD1 (5 bases). The CDR3 is 17 residues long. Germline CDR1 GTSNPN, CDR2 SVGIG (reference sequence). V was pared by 2 bases and J by 0 bases, with 19 bases between. CDR3 sequence reads: CAWSTSPTDPANYGYTF. The CDR3, as DNA: TGTGCCTGGAGTACTTCCCCGACAGATCCAGCTAACTATGGCTACACCTTC.

In DNA form, the CDR3 reads TGCGCCAGCAGCTTGGACGGTAAGACTGAAGCTTTCTTT. Its translation is CASSLDGKTEAFF. The gene calls are TRBV5-1 and TRBJ1-1, with unresolved D. Germline V CDR1 and CDR2: SGHRS, YFSETQ. The V end was cut by 0 bases, the J end by 5 bases, with 8 bases between. This CDR3 has 13 residues.

V gene TRBV13 combines with J gene TRBJ2-7; possibly TRBD2 for D (6 bases). V was pared by 2 bases and J by 0 bases, with 14 bases between. The germline CDR1 and CDR2 sequences are PRHDT and FYEKMQ (reference sequence). The CDR3 extends over 16 amino acids. The CDR3 DNA follows: TGTGCCAGCAGCTTAAGAGCGGGCGCTAGCTCCTACGAGCAGTACTTC. It is translated as CASSLRAGASSYEQYF.

The chain joins TRBV6-5 to TRBJ1-2; 7 nucleotides agree with TRBD1. The CDR3 length is 14 residues. V was clipped by 4 bases and J by 5 bases; unmatched bases: 7. Germline lookup yields CDR1 MNHEY and CDR2 SVGAGI. DNA for the CDR3: TGTGCCAGCAGTTCGATACAGGGGCTTTATGGCTACACCTTC. As protein: CASSSIQGLYGYTF.

This chain connects TRBV28 to TRBJ2-5, with 9 nucleotides matching TRBD2. V dropped 3 bases and J dropped 4; count of bases not matched to a gene: 12. The CDR3 is 17 amino acids. Germline CDR1 reads MDHEN; CDR2 reads SYDVKM. The CDR3 sequence: CASSFGPSGVVGETQYF. In DNA form, the CDR3 reads TGTGCCAGCAGTTTTGGCCCTAGCGGGGTTGTCGGAGAGACCCAGTACTTC.

The DNA of the CDR3 is TGTGCTAGTGGCCCGGGGGGCCCAAAGACCGGGGAGCTGTTTTTT. Translating it yields CASGPGGPKTGELFF. The chain uses TRBV12-5 and TRBJ2-2; possible D gene TRBD2, 7 bases. The length of the CDR3 is 15 residues. V lost 6 bases, J lost 5 bases, and 16 bases lay in between. Germline CDR1 is LGHNT and CDR2 is FRNRAP. Using reference TRBV12-5 and TRBJ2-2 for the parts outside the CDR3, the full variable domain is DARVTQTPRHKVTEMGQEVTMRCQPILGHNTVFWYRQTMMQGLELLAYFRNRAPLDDSGMPKDRFSAEMPDATLATLKIQPSEPRDSAVYFCASGPGGPKTGELFFGEGSRLTVL.

The chain joins TRBV5-6 to TRBJ2-7; the D call may be TRBD1 or TRBD2 (5 bases each). The CDR3 totals 16 residues. The V end lost 0 bases, the J end lost 2 bases, and 15 bases lay between the germline ends. CDR1 and CDR2 (germline): SGHDT, YYEEEE. CDR3 residues: CASSLEGIWGTYEQYF. The CDR3 nucleotides read TGTGCCAGCAGCTTGGAAGGGATTTGGGGGACCTACGAGCAGTACTTC. The full variable domain, completed using reference TRBV5-6 and TRBJ2-7, is DAGVTQSPTHLIKTRGQQVTLRCSPKSGHDTVSWYQQALGQGPQFIFQYYEEEERQRGNFPDRFSGHQFPNYSSELNVNALLLGDSALYLCASSLEGIWGTYEQYFGPGTRLTVT.

This clone is a singleton in its sample. The V gene is TRBV5-4, the J gene TRBJ2-7; unclear D gene. This CDR3 is 11 amino acids long. The V and J ends lost 0 bases and 4 bases respectively, with 2 bases between them. The V gene's germline CDR1 is SGHNT and CDR2 YYREEE (reference sequence). CDR3 nucleotide sequence: TGTGCCAGCAGCTTGGGGTACGAGCAGTACTTC. Its protein is CASSLGYEQYF. The variable domain in full, completed from reference TRBV5-4 and TRBJ2-7, reads ETGVTQSPTHLIKTRGQQVTLRCSSQSGHNTVSWYQQALGQGPQFIFQYYREEENGRGNFPPRFSGLQFPNYSSELNVNALELDDSALYLCASSLGYEQYFGPGTRLTVT.

This chain joins TRBV7-6 and TRBJ2-7, with 7 bases matching TRBD2. V lost 5 bases, J lost 2 bases, and 9 bases stayed unmatched. Germline loops: CDR1 SGHVS, CDR2 FNYEAQ. The CDR3 consists of 15 residues. The CDR3 loop reads CASSPGEGDPYEQYF. CDR3 sequence (DNA): TGTGCCAGCAGCCCCGGGGAGGGCGACCCCTACGAGCAGTACTTC.

Here the CDR3 reads CASSQKTDREGPEAFF. CDR3 DNA sequence: TGCGCCAGCAGCCAAAAAACCGACAGGGAAGGACCTGAAGCTTTCTTT. The chain employs TRBV4-3 and TRBJ1-1; 7 bases match TRBD1. V shed 2 bases and J 6 bases; nucleotides not matched to a gene: 12. Per germline, CDR1 LGHNA and CDR2 YSLEER. The CDR3 is 16 amino acids.

V is TRBV7-2 and J is TRBJ2-1, with 14 bases matching TRBD2. The germline V gene encodes CDR1 SGHTA and CDR2 FQGNSA. Trimming took 5 bases from V and 7 from J; bases not matched to a gene: 7. The CDR3 spans 16 residues. The CDR3 protein is CASSRRLAGGPNEQFF. CDR3 in DNA: TGTGCCAGCAGCCGCCGACTAGCGGGGGGGCCTAATGAGCAGTTCTTC.

V is TRBV5-4 and J is TRBJ1-2; D gene uncertain. This CDR3 has 14 amino acids. CDR1 is SGHNT and CDR2 is YYREEE in the germline V gene (reference sequence). Trimming took 1 base from V and 3 from J, leaving 10 bases between them. CDR3 sequence (DNA): TGTGCCAGCAGCTTGCAGGCACCCTACTATGGCTACACCTTC. Amino acid sequence: CASSLQAPYYGYTF.